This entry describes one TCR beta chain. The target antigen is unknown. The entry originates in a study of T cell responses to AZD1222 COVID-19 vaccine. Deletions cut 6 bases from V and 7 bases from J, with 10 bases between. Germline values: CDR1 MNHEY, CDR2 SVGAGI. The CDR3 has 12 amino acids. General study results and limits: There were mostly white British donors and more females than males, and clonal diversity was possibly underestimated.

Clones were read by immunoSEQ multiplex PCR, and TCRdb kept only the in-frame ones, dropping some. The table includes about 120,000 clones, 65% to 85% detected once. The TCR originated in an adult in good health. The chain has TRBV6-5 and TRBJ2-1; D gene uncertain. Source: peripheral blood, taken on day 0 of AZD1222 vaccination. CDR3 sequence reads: CASSPLVNEQFF. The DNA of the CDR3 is TGTGCCAGCAGCCCCCTAGTAAATGAGCAGTTCTTC.